The 6 T cell receptor beta chains below come from one sample, sequenced in a study of control samples from healthy donors and cancer patients. Method: immunoSEQ multiplex PCR; TCRdb's copy keeps in-frame clones and lacks some. The sample consists of more than 65,000 clones, around four fifths of them appearing once. Sequenced sample: blood. The receptors come from a man aged 50 to 59 in good health.

V is TRBV27 and J is TRBJ2-2; D perhaps matches TRBD1 (6 bases). The CDR3 runs to 19 residues. The germline CDR1 and CDR2 sequences are MNHEY and SMNVEV (reference sequence). Trimming cost V 0 bases and J 5 bases, with 22 bases left between them. The CDR3 DNA follows: TGTGCCAGCAGTTTATCAGTCGGGTTTCGTCAGGGGATGACCGGGGAGCTGTTTTTT. This codes for CASSLSVGFRQGMTGELFF.

The CDR3 region is CASSMHHGVGYEQYF. The CDR3 DNA reads TGTGCCAGTAGTATGCACCACGGGGTCGGGTACGAGCAGTACTTC. V gene TRBV19 combines with J gene TRBJ2-7; D is perhaps TRBD2 (5 bases). The CDR3 spans 15 residues. Germline CDR1 LNHDA, CDR2 SQIVND (reference sequence). Trimming removed 3 bases at V and 4 bases at J, with 16 bases between.

The rearrangement links TRBV19 to TRBJ2-7; possible D gene TRBD1, 5 bases. In germline, CDR1 is LNHDA, CDR2 SQIVND (reference sequence). Trimming cost V 7 bases and J 2 bases, with 21 bases left between them. The CDR3 is 16 amino acids. CDR3 sequence (DNA): TGTGCCAGTACCCCAGGGCAGACCCCAATCCCCTACGAGCAGTACTTC. Translating gives CASTPGQTPIPYEQYF.

The rearrangement uses TRBV5-3 and TRBJ2-1; possible D gene TRBD2, 5 bases. TRBV5-3 qualifies as an ORF whose function is uncertain. Trimming removed 4 bases from V and 4 bases from J, with 6 bases in between. The CDR3 sequence is 12 residues long. In DNA form, the CDR3 reads TGTGCCAGAAGCCTAGCTTACAATGAGCAGTTCTTC. This translates into CARSLAYNEQFF.

This clone was recorded once. The chain has TRBV29-1 and TRBJ2-5, with 9 positions matching TRBD1. The V gene end was trimmed by 3 bases and the J gene end by 2 bases; junction bases not matched to a gene: 4. CDR3 length: 14 residues. CDR1 is SQVTM, CDR2 ANQGSEA, per germline. CDR3 sequence: CSVDDRGEQETQYF. The CDR3 nucleotides read TGCAGCGTTGACGACAGGGGGGAACAAGAGACCCAGTACTTC.

This chain links TRBV5-1 with TRBJ2-2; TRBD2 aligns across 14 bases. The V gene end was trimmed by 4 bases and the J gene end by 6 bases; junction bases not matched to a gene: 5. The CDR3 is 16 residues long. Germline V gene lookup returns CDR1 SGHRS and CDR2 YFSETQ. This CDR3 is CASSPEGLAGAGELFF. The CDR3 nucleotides read TGCGCCAGCAGCCCGGAGGGACTAGCGGGAGCCGGGGAGCTGTTTTTT. The whole variable domain, filled in from reference TRBV5-1 and TRBJ2-2, reads KAGVTQTPRYLIKTRGQQVTLSCSPISGHRSVSWYQQTPGQGLQFLFEYFSETQRNKGNFPGRFSGRQFSNSRSEMNVSTLELGDSALYLCASSPEGLAGAGELFFGEGSRLTVL.